This TCR beta chain originates from a study of T cell clonality in common variable immunodeficiency. This table comes from immunoSEQ multiplex PCR, and its TCRdb copy is limited to in-frame clones, with some not included. Recorded here are tens of thousands of clones, none singletons. Study-wide results and caveats: CVID subjects shared fewer TCRbeta clones than healthy controls did. CVID subjects had higher TCRbeta clonality than healthy controls, most marked in about a third.

This clone was counted many times. Its specificity is unknown. Read coverage stops 3 residues before the CDR3 terminus; the germline J gene supplies the remainder. CDR3 length: 14 residues. With V trimmed by 3 bases and J by 3 bases, 3 bases remained unmatched. Germline V CDR1 and CDR2: SGHNT, YYREEE (reference sequence). The specimen was peripheral blood mononuclear cells. This TCR was recovered from a person aged 18-69 years in good health. The rearrangement links TRBV5-4 to TRBJ2-5; TRBD1 matches at 9 bases. Partial CDR3 DNA: TGTGCCAGCAGCTCCACAGGGGGCGAAGAGACC. Amino acids: CASSSTGGEET. The full CDR3 protein reads CASSSTGGEETQYF. Based on the CDR3 plus reference TRBV5-4 and TRBJ2-5, the full variable domain is ETGVTQSPTHLIKTRGQQVTLRCSSQSGHNTVSWYQQALGQGPQFIFQYYREEENGRGNFPPRFSGLQFPNYSSELNVNALELDDSALYLCASSSTGGEETQYFGPGTRLLVL.